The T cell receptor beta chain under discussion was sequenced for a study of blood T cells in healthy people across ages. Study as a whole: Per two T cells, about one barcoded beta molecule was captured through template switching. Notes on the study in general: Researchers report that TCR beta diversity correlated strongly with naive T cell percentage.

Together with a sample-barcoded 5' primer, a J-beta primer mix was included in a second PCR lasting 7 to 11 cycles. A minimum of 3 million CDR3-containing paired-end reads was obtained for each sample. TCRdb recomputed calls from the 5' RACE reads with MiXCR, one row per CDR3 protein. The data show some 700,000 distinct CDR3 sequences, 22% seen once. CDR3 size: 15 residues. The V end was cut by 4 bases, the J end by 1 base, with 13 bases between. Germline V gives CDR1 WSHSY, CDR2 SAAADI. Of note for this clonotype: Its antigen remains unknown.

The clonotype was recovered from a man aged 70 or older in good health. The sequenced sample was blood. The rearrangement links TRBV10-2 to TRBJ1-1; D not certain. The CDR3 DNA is TGCGCCAGCAGTGGCCCCAATCTAGCGAACACTGAAGCTTTCTTT. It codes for CASSGPNLANTEAFF.